This T cell receptor beta chain was sequenced for a study of human T cells and chemical hapten exposure. The junction had 2 bases not matched to a gene; V was cut back by 6 bases and J by 6 bases. This CDR3 contains 11 residues. CDR1 and CDR2 from the germline V gene are SQVTM and ANQGSEA. TCRdb reprocessed the RACE reads via MiXCR and lists one record per CDR3 protein. Counted here are roughly 72,000 distinct CDR3 sequences, 10% occurring once; the ten biggest clones make up about 1.4%. This clonotype was observed a few times. Time point reported: patch test 1, 2 weeks after DPC sensitization. As for treatment: therapeutic diphenylcyclopropenone sensitization with weekly scalp DPC.

The J gene is TRBJ1-1, the V gene TRBV29-1, with 9 bases that match TRBD1. The sequence came from a woman aged 45-65 years with alopecia areata. Some clones in this sample may be carry-over from other donors' samples. The material was whole blood, obtained in connection with sensitization to the hapten diphenylcyclopropenone (DPC). Here the CDR3 reads CSVGQGAEAFF. The DNA for the CDR3 is TGCAGCGTGGGACAGGGCGCTGAAGCTTTCTTT. The whole variable domain, remainder taken from reference TRBV29-1 and TRBJ1-1, is SAVISQKPSRDICQRGTSLTIQCQVDSQVTMMFWYRQQPGQSLTLIATANQGSEATYESGFVIDKFPISRPNLTFSTLTVSNMSPEDSSIYLCSVGQGAEAFFGQGTRLTVV.